Given below is one TCR beta chain in context. This entry is derived from a study of response to subunit inactivated influenza vaccine. Trimming removed 5 bases from V and 2 bases from J, with 17 bases in between. Germline CDR1 is SEHNR and CDR2 is FQNEAQ (reference sequence). The CDR3 is 16 amino acids. MiXCR, run by TCRdb on the RT-PCR reads, gives a single entry per CDR3 protein. This repertoire shows 290,000 or so distinct CDR3 sequences, over 20% found once; its top ten account for 10%. The TCR originated in a man aged 50 to 69 who received an inactivated influenza vaccine. The genes are TRBV7-9 and TRBJ2-3, with D tentatively TRBD1 (6 bases). The source material was PBMCs from blood, sampled roughly 20 months after vaccination. The CDR3 DNA follows: TGTGCCAGCAGCCCCTCGCGGATGGGACACACAGATACGCAGTATTTT. Its protein is CASSPSRMGHTDTQYF.